Each of the 32 T cell receptor beta chains below was sequenced from the same sample in a study of blood T cell repertoires in COVID-19. TCRdb's table, derived via immunoSEQ multiplex PCR, lists solely in-frame clones and lacks some. The sample includes some 250,000 clones, 88% seen only once; the top ten take 0.9% to 1%. Material: peripheral blood. The receptors were sampled from a woman aged 35 to 49 who had recovered from COVID-19.

The J gene is TRBJ2-1, the V gene TRBV12-3 or TRBV12-4, with D perhaps matching TRBD2 (6 bases). This CDR3 region has 11 residues. Trimming shortened V by 5 bases and J by 15 bases, and 14 bases separated the two germline ends. This CDR3 is CASSAGPRRFF. CDR3 in DNA: TGTGCCAGCAGTGCGGGACCGCGTCGGTTCTTC.

The chain uses TRBV10-3 and TRBJ1-4; TRBD1 agrees at 9 bases. The CDR3 has 14 residues. Losses at the gene ends were 5 bases for V and 8 bases for J; bases not matched to a gene: 6. Germline CDR1 and CDR2: ENHRY and SYGVKD. This CDR3 reads CAISQQGAREKLFF. DNA of the CDR3: TGTGCCATCAGTCAACAGGGGGCGAGGGAAAAACTGTTTTTT.

The table lists this clone with a few counts. CDR3 in amino acids: CAISPDRQPTNYGYTF. The CDR3, as DNA: TGTGCCATCAGCCCAGACAGGCAACCTACTAACTATGGCTACACCTTC. V usage is TRBV10-3 and J usage is TRBJ1-2, with D perhaps TRBD1 (6 bases). V was clipped by 6 bases and J by 0 bases, with 17 bases between them. This CDR3 has 16 residues. Germline CDR1 reads ENHRY; CDR2 reads SYGVKD.

The rearrangement links TRBV9 to TRBJ1-2; D may be TRBD1 (6 bases). Germline V lookup: CDR1 SGDLS, CDR2 YYNGEE. V shed 4 bases and J shed 1 base, with 14 bases lying between them. CDR3 length: 15 amino acids. DNA of the CDR3: TGTGCCAGCAGCTTCTCGGGGGGCAATAACTATGGCTACACCTTC. It codes for CASSFSGGNNYGYTF.

The CDR3 sequence is CASSHSRGGAAYQETQYF. CDR3 DNA sequence: TGTGCCAGCAGCCACTCCCGGGGGGGGGCCGCGTACCAAGAGACCCAGTACTTC. V is TRBV14 and J is TRBJ2-5, with 8 bases fitting TRBD2. Germline V lookup: CDR1 SGHDN, CDR2 FVKESK. The length of the CDR3 is 18 residues. The V gene end was trimmed by 3 bases and the J gene end by 0 bases; junction bases not matched to a gene: 12.

This rearrangement joins TRBV30 to TRBJ2-7, with D unclear. The germline CDR1 and CDR2 sequences are GTSNPN and SVGIG (reference sequence). The CDR3 loop spans 12 amino acids. V lost 2 bases to trimming and J lost 1 base, with 6 bases between them. Here the CDR3 DNA reads TGTGCCTGGAGTTTCGGGTCCTACGAGCAGTACTTC. Its translation is CAWSFGSYEQYF.

The chain is built from TRBV5-4 and TRBJ2-1; TRBD2 agrees at 16 bases. There are 18 residues in the CDR3. Germline assignment: CDR1 SGHNT and CDR2 YYREEE (reference sequence). Unmatched junction bases numbered 11, after V lost 6 bases and J lost 5 bases. DNA for the CDR3: TGTGCCAGCACCCCTGTCCCGGGACTAGCGGGAGGGGACAATGAGCAGTTCTTC. This encodes CASTPVPGLAGGDNEQFF.

The rearrangement joins TRBV19 to TRBJ2-1; no clear D gene. Germline V gene lookup returns CDR1 LNHDA and CDR2 SQIVND (reference sequence). This CDR3 has 11 amino acids. The ends were cut back, 6 bases at V and 12 bases at J, with 12 bases in the middle. The CDR3 loop reads CASSSPPGQFF. The CDR3 DNA reads as TGTGCCAGTAGCAGCCCCCCGGGGCAGTTCTTC.

CDR3 sequence (DNA): TGTGCCAGTAGTATTGGACTAGCCCACAATGAGCAGTTCTTC. Residues: CASSIGLAHNEQFF. The V gene is TRBV19, the J gene TRBJ2-1, with 8 bases fitting TRBD2. With 3 bases clipped from V and 5 bases from J, the junction kept 3 bases outside the gene matches. The CDR3 sequence is 14 residues long. Germline-derived CDR1 and CDR2 are LNHDA and SQIVND (reference sequence).

In the case of this clone: The conserved final phenylalanine or tryptophan is absent from the CDR3, which likely points to a read error. The DNA is omitted, as the CDR3 cannot be located on it reliably, and the CDR3 follows TCRdb's listing. The J gene is TRBJ1-4, the V gene TRBV5-3. TRBV5-3 is labeled an ORF, and its function is uncertain. The CDR3 is 8 residues long, counting both termini. CDR3 sequence reads: CARHGNSK.

This chain uses TRBV9 with TRBJ2-2, with D perhaps TRBD2 (5 bases). This CDR3 has 15 residues. V was shortened by 1 base and J by 4 bases, with 11 bases between the two germline ends. Germline values: CDR1 SGDLS, CDR2 YYNGEE. In DNA, the CDR3 is TGTGCCAGCAGCGTACCCAGCGGAGGCACCGGGGAGCTGTTTTTT. Protein product: CASSVPSGGTGELFF.

This chain joins TRBV30 and TRBJ1-6, with 9 bases that match TRBD1. This CDR3 has 14 residues. J gave up 7 bases and V 3 bases, and 4 bases lay outside the gene matches. Germline CDR1 GTSNPN, CDR2 SVGIG (reference sequence). CDR3 amino acids: CAWRQGTGNSPLHF. DNA for the CDR3: TGTGCCTGGAGGCAAGGGACAGGGAATTCACCCCTCCACTTT. Full variable domain (rest looked up from reference TRBV30 and TRBJ1-6): SQTIHQWPATLVQPVGSPLSLECTVEGTSNPNLYWYRQAAGRGLQLLFYSVGIGQISSEVPQNLSASRPQDRQFILSSKKLLLSDSGFYLCAWRQGTGNSPLHFGNGTRLTVT.

The V and J genes are TRBV11-3 and TRBJ1-1, with 7 bases aligning to TRBD1. CDR3 length: 13 residues. CDR1 and CDR2 (germline): SGHNT, YENEEA. The trim removed 1 base at V and 9 bases at J, leaving 5 bases unmatched. CDR3 DNA sequence: TGTGCCAGCAGCTTAGGAGGGGGCGGGAAAGCTTTCTTT. Translation gives CASSLGGGGKAFF.

V and J are TRBV6-1 and TRBJ1-2; possible D gene TRBD1, 6 bases. V was shortened by 2 bases and J by 2 bases, with 12 bases between the two germline ends. Germline lookup yields CDR1 MNHNS and CDR2 SASEGT. The CDR3 contains 15 residues. Here the CDR3 reads CASSEPGDGNYGYTF. In nucleotides, the CDR3 is TGTGCCAGCAGTGAACCAGGGGACGGGAACTATGGCTACACCTTC.

V usage is TRBV19 and J usage is TRBJ2-1; 8 bases are shared with TRBD2. The CDR3 covers 17 residues. Trimming took 2 bases from V and 0 from J; bases not matched to a gene: 6. Germline V gives CDR1 LNHDA, CDR2 SQIVND (reference sequence). CDR3 nucleotide sequence: TGTGCCAGTAGTATATACCCCGGGACTAGCTCCTACAATGAGCAGTTCTTC. As protein: CASSIYPGTSSYNEQFF.

V usage is TRBV7-2 and J usage is TRBJ2-1; 8 bases line up with TRBD2. This CDR3 comprises 16 residues. V was pared by 2 bases and J by 3 bases, with 6 bases of the junction left unmatched. Germline CDR1 and CDR2: SGHTA and FQGNSA. The CDR3, as DNA: TGTGCCAGCAGCTTAAGTCTAGCGGGCCTCTACAATGAGCAGTTCTTC. Amino acid sequence: CASSLSLAGLYNEQFF.

The genes are TRBV24-1 and TRBJ1-3, with 7 bases aligning to TRBD1. The trim removed 3 bases at V and 4 bases at J, leaving 5 bases unmatched. Germline V gene data show CDR1 as KGHDR and CDR2 as SFDVKD. There are 15 residues in the CDR3. The CDR3 reads CATSDPTGSGNTIYF. CDR3 nucleotide sequence: TGTGCCACCAGTGATCCGACAGGGTCCGGAAACACCATATATTTT.

The rearrangement uses TRBV28 and TRBJ2-2, with D perhaps TRBD1 (6 bases). CDR3 length: 15 amino acids. Germline lookup yields CDR1 MDHEN and CDR2 SYDVKM. Trimming took off 7 bases at V and 4 bases at J, with 16 bases between the two ends. The CDR3 region has the DNA TGTGCCAGCACCTCGGCAGGGGCCACCACCGGGGAGCTGTTTTTT. It codes for CASTSAGATTGELFF.

The chain carries TRBV27 and TRBJ1-1; the D is unclear. Trimming pared 2 bases from V and 0 bases from J, leaving 16 bases between. The CDR3 is made up of 17 amino acids. The germline V gene encodes CDR1 MNHEY and CDR2 SMNVEV (reference sequence). Here the CDR3 DNA reads TGTGCCAGCAGTTTAGGGTTCGGGCGGGTGGTGAACACTGAAGCTTTCTTT. It encodes CASSLGFGRVVNTEAFF.

This clone was counted a single time. V usage is TRBV6-2 or TRBV6-3 and J usage is TRBJ1-5; D is unclear. Germline V gene data show CDR1 as MNHEY and CDR2 as SVGEGT. This CDR3 has 14 amino acids. V dropped 7 bases and J dropped 3 bases, with 13 bases sitting between them. In nucleotides, the CDR3 is TGTGCCAGCACCCCATGGAGAGACAATCAGCCCCAGCATTTT. Encoded protein: CASTPWRDNQPQHF.

The sample holds one count of this clone. Other nucleotide sequences in the sample specify the same CDR3. The rearrangement uses TRBV19 and TRBJ1-1, with D perhaps TRBD1 (5 bases). The V and J ends lost 1 base and 4 bases respectively, with 7 bases between them. Looked up from germline, CDR1 is LNHDA and CDR2 is SQIVND (reference sequence). The CDR3 has 13 amino acids. The CDR3 loop reads CASSIGGGTEAFF. The CDR3, as DNA: TGTGCCAGTAGTATAGGGGGGGGCACTGAAGCTTTCTTT.

The chain has TRBV24-1 and TRBJ1-1; D not certain. In germline, CDR1 is KGHDR, CDR2 SFDVKD. CDR3 length: 12 amino acids. Trimming left V 3 bases short and J 10 bases short, with 11 bases between. In DNA, the CDR3 is TGTGCCACCAGTGATGGAACCGAGGGAGCTTTCTTT. Its translation is CATSDGTEGAFF.

J is TRBJ1-1 and V is TRBV5-1; 7 positions match TRBD1. The germline CDR1 and CDR2 sequences are SGHRS and YFSETQ. Losses at the gene ends were 4 bases for V and 4 bases for J; bases not matched to a gene: 10. The CDR3 loop spans 15 amino acids. The CDR3 DNA sequence: TGCGCCAGCAGCGAAACAGGGGTGGTGGGCACTGAAGCTTTCTTT. As protein: CASSETGVVGTEAFF.

V is TRBV7-8 and J is TRBJ2-7; a weak D match, TRBD1 (5 bases). From germline, CDR1 is SGHVS and CDR2 FQNEAQ. The ends were cut back, 0 bases at V and 2 bases at J, with 8 bases in the middle. CDR3 length equals 14 residues. Here the CDR3 DNA reads TGTGCCAGCAGCTTAGCTAGGGGTCCCTACGAGCAGTACTTC. Its protein product is CASSLARGPYEQYF.

This clone was observed once. The chain uses TRBV30 and TRBJ1-5, with D maybe TRBD1 (5 bases). The germline V gene has CDR1 GTSNPN and CDR2 SVGIG (reference sequence). V shed 2 bases and J shed 7 bases, with 24 bases lying between them. The CDR3 totals 17 residues. In DNA form, the CDR3 reads TGTGCCTGGAGTCCTCGGGCAGGGCTTCGCCCCAGCCAGCCCCAGCATTTT. Translating it yields CAWSPRAGLRPSQPQHF.

Concerning this clone itself: Other nucleotide sequences in the sample specify the same CDR3. This chain connects TRBV19 to TRBJ2-3; tentative D call: TRBD2 (5 bases). The CDR3 is made up of 15 amino acids. V was trimmed by 1 base and J by 0 bases, leaving 8 bases between them. Germline V gene lookup returns CDR1 LNHDA and CDR2 SQIVND (reference sequence). The DNA for the CDR3 is TGTGCCAGTAGTATAGTCGGAGGTAGCACAGATACGCAGTATTTT. The encoded protein is CASSIVGGSTDTQYF.

The chain carries TRBV5-1 and TRBJ2-1, with TRBD2 identical over 14 bases. CDR1 is SGHRS and CDR2 is YFSETQ in the germline V gene. V dropped 3 bases and J dropped 10; count of bases not matched to a gene: 9. The CDR3 contains 16 residues. The CDR3 bases are TGCGCCAGCAGCTCGGGACTAGCGGGGGCCGAGTTAGAGCAGTTCTTC. It is translated as CASSSGLAGAELEQFF.

In this sample, this clone turned up a few times. This rearrangement joins TRBV4-3 to TRBJ2-7; D might be TRBD2 (6 bases). From germline, CDR1 is LGHNA and CDR2 YSLEER. The CDR3 runs 14 residues. Between the trimmed V and J ends, which lost 4 bases and 4 bases, there was a span of 14 bases. CDR3 protein: CASSPPMGGYEQYF. Written as DNA, the CDR3 is TGCGCCAGCAGCCCCCCAATGGGGGGATACGAGCAGTACTTC.

This chain uses TRBV4-3 with TRBJ2-7; 7 nucleotides agree with TRBD1. The CDR3 is 16 amino acids. Germline V gives CDR1 LGHNA, CDR2 YSLEER. Trimming removed 0 bases from V and 1 base from J; junction bases left unmatched: 6. CDR3 coding DNA: TGCGCCAGCAGCCAAGATTTGGGGACAGAATCCTACGAGCAGTACTTC. This translates into CASSQDLGTESYEQYF.

The J gene is TRBJ1-3, the V gene TRBV19, with a weak D call TRBD1 (6 bases). The germline gives CDR1 LNHDA, CDR2 SQIVND (reference sequence). Trimming shortened V by 6 bases and J by 0 bases, and 15 bases separated the two germline ends. The CDR3 spans 16 residues. The DNA of the CDR3 is TGTGCCAGTAGGGGTCCAGGGGCCGGCTCTGGAAACACCATATATTTT. Protein: CASRGPGAGSGNTIYF.

The chain recombines TRBV5-1 with TRBJ2-1; 8 bases agree with TRBD1. The J segment lost 3 bases and the V segment lost 7 bases, leaving 6 bases of the junction unmatched. CDR3 length: 14 residues. The germline V gene encodes CDR1 SGHRS and CDR2 YFSETQ. The CDR3 sequence: CASGDRGSYNEQFF. The CDR3 nucleotides are TGCGCCAGCGGAGACAGGGGTAGCTACAATGAGCAGTTCTTC.

The chain is built from TRBV24-1 and TRBJ2-7, with 9 positions matching TRBD1. Germline-derived CDR1 and CDR2 are KGHDR and SFDVKD. The CDR3 spans 15 residues. V was pared by 4 bases and J by 1 base, with 4 bases of the junction left unmatched. Here the CDR3 reads CATSDTGQGSYEQYF. CDR3 coding DNA: TGTGCCACCAGTGACACGGGACAGGGTTCCTACGAGCAGTACTTC.